This TCR beta chain was profiled in a study of long-term antiretroviral therapy in people with HIV. Trimming left V 4 bases short and J 4 bases short, with 17 bases between. CDR3 length: 15 residues. CDR1 MDHEN and CDR2 SYDVKM come from the germline V gene. Researchers ran immunoSEQ v3.0 at survey level. Clones were read by immunoSEQ multiplex PCR, and TCRdb kept only the in-frame ones, dropping some. The table includes roughly 27,000 clones, 85% detected once. The TCR sequence derives from a man in his forties with HIV. This sample comprised unsorted PBMCs, obtained 2.3 years after starting antiretroviral therapy. V usage is TRBV28 and J usage is TRBJ2-7; perhaps TRBD1 as D (6 bases). The CDR3 loop is CASSSRGYKYYEQYF. The CDR3 DNA reads as TGTGCCAGCAGTTCCAGGGGTTATAAGTATTACGAGCAGTACTTC.